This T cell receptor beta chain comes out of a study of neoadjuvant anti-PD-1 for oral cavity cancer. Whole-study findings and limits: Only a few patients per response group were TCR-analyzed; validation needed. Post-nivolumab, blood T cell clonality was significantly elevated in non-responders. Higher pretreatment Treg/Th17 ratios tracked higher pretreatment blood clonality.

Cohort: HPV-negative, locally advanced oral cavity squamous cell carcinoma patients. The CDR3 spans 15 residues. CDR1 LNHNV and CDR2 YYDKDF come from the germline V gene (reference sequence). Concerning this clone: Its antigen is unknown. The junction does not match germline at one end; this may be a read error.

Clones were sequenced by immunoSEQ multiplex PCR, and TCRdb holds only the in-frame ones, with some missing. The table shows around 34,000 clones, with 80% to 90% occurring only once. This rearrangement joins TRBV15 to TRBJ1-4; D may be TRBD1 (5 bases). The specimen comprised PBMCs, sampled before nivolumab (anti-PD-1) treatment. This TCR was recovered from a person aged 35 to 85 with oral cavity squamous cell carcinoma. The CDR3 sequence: CATSRERTTNEKLFF. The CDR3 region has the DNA TGTGCCACCAGCAGAGAACGGACAACGAATGAAAAACTGTTTTTT.